Presented here are 16 T cell receptor beta chains from one specimen sequenced in a study of siplizumab effects on memory and regulatory T cells. Measured with immunoSEQ multiplex PCR; TCRdb has only the in-frame clones, and not every one. The sample has about 120,000 clones, about 94% seen once. The sequenced sample was non-Treg CD4+ T cells sorted from blood. All receptors derive from a human donor in good health.

This chain connects TRBV20-1 to TRBJ2-7; TRBD1 might be the D (6 bases). Germline values: CDR1 DFQATT, CDR2 SNEGSKA (reference sequence). The CDR3 consists of 11 residues. The V end was cut by 6 bases, the J end by 6 bases, with 12 bases between. This CDR3 is CSALQGSEQYF. The DNA for the CDR3 is TGCAGTGCCCTACAGGGATCCGAGCAGTACTTC.

This sequence joins TRBV6-1 and TRBJ2-5, with a possible D match to TRBD2 (6 bases). Trimming shortened V by 3 bases and J by 5 bases, and 13 bases separated the two germline ends. CDR1 is MNHNS and CDR2 is SASEGT in the germline V gene. The CDR3 sequence is 14 residues long. In nucleotides, the CDR3 is TGTGCCAGCAGTGAGACTAGTCAGCGGGAGACCCAGTACTTC. This codes for CASSETSQRETQYF.

This clone was counted a single time. V gene TRBV10-3 combines with J gene TRBJ1-1; unclear D gene. V was clipped by 7 bases and J by 1 base, with 10 bases between them. CDR3 length: 13 residues. Per the germline V gene, CDR1 is ENHRY and CDR2 is SYGVKD. The chain's CDR3 is CAITGNGNTEAFF. For the CDR3, the DNA is TGTGCCATCACCGGTAATGGGAACACTGAAGCTTTCTTT.

V and J are TRBV5-4 and TRBJ1-1; D gene uncertain. Germline loops: CDR1 SGHNT, CDR2 YYREEE (reference sequence). CDR3 size: 14 residues. The ends were cut back, 4 bases at V and 3 bases at J, with 13 bases in the middle. This CDR3 reads CASSPGVQDTEAFF. CDR3 coding DNA: TGTGCCAGCAGCCCTGGGGTGCAGGACACTGAAGCTTTCTTT.

A note on this clone: Other DNA sequences of this sample code for an identical CDR3. V gene TRBV6-5 combines with J gene TRBJ2-7, with 8 bases that match TRBD1. Germline values: CDR1 MNHEY, CDR2 SVGAGI. J gave up 4 bases and V 6 bases, and 2 bases lay outside the gene matches. This CDR3 contains 12 residues. CDR3 region: CASSRQGYEQYF. In nucleotides, the CDR3 is TGTGCCAGCAGCCGACAGGGGTACGAGCAGTACTTC.

The chain carries TRBV2 and TRBJ2-7; D gene uncertain. The V gene lost 8 bases and the J gene lost 2 bases, with 16 bases spanning the gap. Germline CDR1 is SNHLY and CDR2 is FYNNEI. The CDR3 runs to 14 residues. In nucleotides, the CDR3 is TGTGCCAGCGAAATTCAAGCGAGTGCCTACGAGCAGTACTTC. It translates to CASEIQASAYEQYF.

This clone was detected a few times. This chain links TRBV18 with TRBJ2-3; TRBD2 aligns across 12 bases. Germline lookup yields CDR1 KGHSH and CDR2 LQKENI. The CDR3 length is 16 residues. V shed 5 bases, J shed 4 bases, and the junction held 7 bases outside the gene matches. CDR3 residues: CASSMTSGSRADTQYF. Here the CDR3 DNA reads TGTGCCAGCTCAATGACTAGCGGGAGCCGGGCAGATACGCAGTATTTT.

The genes are TRBV7-8 and TRBJ2-7; D remains unclear. Germline CDR1 is SGHVS and CDR2 is FQNEAQ. The CDR3 runs 13 residues. V shed 7 bases and J shed 1 base, with 11 bases lying between them. Written as DNA, the CDR3 is TGTGCCAGCAACCCCTGGGGATCCTACGAGCAGTACTTC. Amino acid sequence: CASNPWGSYEQYF.

The CDR3 loop reads CASGLVPGNDYGYTF. The DNA for the CDR3 is TGTGCTAGTGGTTTGGTACCGGGTAATGACTATGGCTACACCTTC. The chain uses TRBV12-5 and TRBJ1-2; the D is unclear. Trimming took 0 bases from V and 3 from J, leaving 11 bases between them. Looked up from germline, CDR1 is LGHNT and CDR2 is FRNRAP. There are 15 residues in the CDR3.

The chain uses TRBV5-1 and TRBJ1-1, with D perhaps TRBD1 (6 bases). Trimming pared 4 bases from V and 5 bases from J, leaving 21 bases between. In germline, CDR1 is SGHRS, CDR2 YFSETQ. This CDR3 has 16 residues. The CDR3 DNA reads TGCGCCAGCAGCAACACAGGGCGGGTTACCGAGACTGAAGCTTTCTTT. Protein sequence: CASSNTGRVTETEAFF.

The chain combines TRBV6-5 with TRBJ2-5, with D perhaps assigned TRBD1 or TRBD2 (6 bases each). Trimming pared 6 bases from V and 4 bases from J, leaving 15 bases between. The CDR3 has 14 residues. Germline loops: CDR1 MNHEY, CDR2 SVGAGI. CDR3 sequence: CASRPPGAGETQYF. The CDR3 region has the DNA TGTGCCAGCAGGCCCCCGGGGGCGGGAGAGACCCAGTACTTC.

V and J are TRBV4-2 and TRBJ2-3, with D possibly TRBD2 on 6 matching bases. CDR3 length: 16 amino acids. CDR1 is LGHNA and CDR2 is YNFKEQ in the germline V gene. Trimming took off 0 bases at V and 8 bases at J, with 18 bases between the two ends. CDR3 in DNA: TGTGCCAGCAGCCAAGATGCGAATAGCGGAGTTGGTACGCAGTATTTT. Amino acid sequence: CASSQDANSGVGTQYF.

This rearrangement joins TRBV30 to TRBJ1-2; possible D gene TRBD1, 6 bases. Germline loops: CDR1 GTSNPN, CDR2 SVGIG (reference sequence). The V and J ends lost 8 bases and 8 bases respectively, with 21 bases between them. The CDR3 spans 13 residues. CDR3 protein: CARRGQKAGGYTF. The CDR3 DNA reads TGTGCCCGGCGGGGACAAAAAGCAGGGGGCTACACCTTC.

V usage is TRBV18 and J usage is TRBJ1-5; D gene unclear. V was pared by 0 bases and J by 0 bases, with 9 bases between. The CDR3 is 16 amino acids. The germline gives CDR1 KGHSH, CDR2 LQKENI. The CDR3 spells CASSPPNTASNQPQHF. In DNA form, the CDR3 reads TGTGCCAGCTCACCACCGAACACCGCTAGCAATCAGCCCCAGCATTTT.

The chain joins TRBV29-1 to TRBJ2-3, with a possible D match to TRBD1 (7 bases). This CDR3 is 14 amino acids long. Trimming removed 4 bases from V and 0 bases from J, with 11 bases in between. Germline-derived CDR1 and CDR2 are SQVTM and ANQGSEA. DNA of the CDR3: TGCAGCGTTGGTGCGGGACAGAGCACAGATACGCAGTATTTT. Its translation: CSVGAGQSTDTQYF.

The chain employs TRBV7-8 and TRBJ1-1; no clear D. Trimming took off 1 base at V and 7 bases at J, with 10 bases between the two ends. The CDR3 covers 13 residues. Germline V gives CDR1 SGHVS, CDR2 FQNEAQ. The CDR3 spells CASSLGAQLEAFF. Here the CDR3 DNA reads TGTGCCAGCAGCTTAGGGGCCCAGCTTGAAGCTTTCTTT.